The T cell receptor (beta chain) under discussion was sequenced for a study of CXCR3-negative and CXCR3-positive naive CD8 T cells. Regarding the study as a whole: For the naive subsets, surface CD5 was similar, and TCR strength was inferred from TRB CDR3 properties. PBMCs showed partially decreased CXCR3 expression after cryopreservation, and most assays used fresh PBMCs.

Note on this clonotype: Its antigen remains unidentified.

Germline CDR1 SEHNR, CDR2 FQNEAQ (reference sequence). The CDR3 length is 12 residues. CD45RO-CCR7+CD27+CD95- defined naive CD8+ T cells. The TRB libraries of cDNA were built by UMI-labeled 5' RACE. TCRdb re-analyzed the 5' RACE reads; it lists each CDR3 protein once, without DNA. The sample holds 100,000 to 150,000 distinct CDR3 sequences. The clonotype originates from a human donor in good health. Some clones in this sample may be carry-over from other donors' samples. The rearrangement joins TRBV7-9 to TRBJ2-7. Sequencing was performed on naive CXCR3- CD8+ T cells from blood. Subset in this sample: CD45RO-CCR7+CD27+CD95- naive CD8+ T cells lacking CXCR3 (TNR3-). CDR3 amino acids: CASSSKSYEQYF.